Following are 26 T cell receptor beta chains from one sample sequenced in a study of cytomegalovirus exposure and HLA in healthy donors (dated by TCRdb to about 2017). The receptor library was made with the immunoSEQ multiplex PCR assay. A mixture of 60 forward primers for TCR Vbeta segments and 13 reverse primers for TCR Jbeta segments was used in the multiplex PCR. The immuneACCESS repertoire file appears here via TCRdb, limited to in-frame rearrangements. These files lack a portion of the clones; in checked studies, under half of the deficit traces to unresolved V genes, and the cause of the others is not known. The table for this sample lists about 52,000 clones; 55% to 65% of them were counted only once. 12% of the sample is held by the ten biggest clonotypes. The sequencing input was PBMCs. These receptor sequences come from a human donor in good health.

The chain uses TRBV2 and TRBJ2-7; 13 nucleotides agree with TRBD2. CDR3 size: 15 residues. Germline lookup yields CDR1 SNHLY and CDR2 FYNNEI. V lost 6 bases, J lost 5 bases, and 7 bases stayed unmatched. The CDR3: CASRIPGTSGDEQYF. The CDR3 coding sequence is TGTGCCAGCAGAATTCCCGGGACTAGCGGGGACGAGCAGTACTTC. The whole variable domain, remainder taken from reference TRBV2 and TRBJ2-7, is EPEVTQTPSHQVTQMGQEVILRCVPISNHLYFYWYRQILGQKVEFLVSFYNNEISEKSEIFDDQFSVERPDGSNFTLKIRSTKLEDSAMYFCASRIPGTSGDEQYFGPGTRLTVT.

The rearrangement links TRBV7-6 to TRBJ1-1; possibly TRBD1 for D (5 bases). Trimming removed 4 bases from V and 4 bases from J, with 16 bases in between. The CDR3 totals 15 residues. Germline-derived CDR1 and CDR2 are SGHVS and FNYEAQ. The DNA of the CDR3 is TGTGCCAGCAGCTCTCTCTCGGGGGAGGTCACTGAAGCTTTCTTT. This gives the protein CASSSLSGEVTEAFF.

This clone was detected a few times. The V and J genes are TRBV5-4 and TRBJ2-2; possible D gene TRBD1, 5 bases. In germline, CDR1 is SGHNT, CDR2 YYREEE (reference sequence). This CDR3 has 14 amino acids. V was clipped by 1 base and J by 3 bases, with 7 bases between them. Here the CDR3 reads CASSLRGYTGELFF. The DNA of the CDR3 is TGTGCCAGCAGCTTGAGGGGCTACACCGGGGAGCTGTTTTTT.

The V gene is TRBV18, the J gene TRBJ1-1; maybe TRBD1 (5 bases). The CDR3 totals 13 residues. Between the trimmed V and J ends, which lost 2 bases and 6 bases, there was a span of 10 bases. The germline CDR1 and CDR2 sequences are KGHSH and LQKENI. In DNA form, the CDR3 reads TGTGCCAGCTCACCATTGGGGGGGTCTGAAGCTTTCTTT. Protein: CASSPLGGSEAFF.

This clone was recorded only once. The chain is built from TRBV7-2 and TRBJ1-6; D gene uncertain. The length of the CDR3 is 13 residues. V lost 4 bases to trimming and J lost 14 bases, with 15 bases between them. Germline lookup yields CDR1 SGHTA and CDR2 FQGNSA. The CDR3 protein is CASSSFGGQSLHF. The CDR3 bases are TGTGCCAGCAGCTCCTTCGGAGGCCAATCCCTCCACTTT.

The gene calls are TRBV6-1 and TRBJ1-1; D gene uncertain. The CDR3 has 14 amino acids. The ends were cut back, 8 bases at V and 0 bases at J, with 13 bases in the middle. CDR1 is MNHNS and CDR2 is SASEGT in the germline V gene. In nucleotides, the CDR3 is TGTGCCAGCTCGACTAGCCCAATGAACACTGAAGCTTTCTTT. Amino acids: CASSTSPMNTEAFF.

This chain connects TRBV5-1 to TRBJ1-1; unclear D gene. The V gene lost 5 bases and the J gene lost 1 base, with 6 bases spanning the gap. The V gene's germline CDR1 is SGHRS and CDR2 YFSETQ. The CDR3 extends over 12 amino acids. The chain's CDR3 is CASSAENTEAFF. The CDR3 DNA reads TGCGCCAGCAGTGCGGAGAACACTGAAGCTTTCTTT.

The chain combines TRBV27 with TRBJ2-7; TRBD2 might be the D (5 bases). V was clipped by 6 bases and J by 2 bases, with 17 bases between them. This CDR3 has 15 amino acids. Germline values: CDR1 MNHEY, CDR2 SMNVEV (reference sequence). This CDR3 is CASRPQAGHTYEQYF. CDR3 sequence (DNA): TGTGCCAGCAGACCCCAGGCGGGCCACACCTACGAGCAGTACTTC.

This chain uses TRBV28 with TRBJ2-4; the match to TRBD2 covers 12 bases. CDR3 size: 17 residues. The germline CDR1 and CDR2 sequences are MDHEN and SYDVKM. V trimming: 3 bases; J trimming: 0 bases; junction bases outside the gene matches: 3. In DNA form, the CDR3 reads TGTGCCAGCAGTTTGACTAGCGGGGGTCTAGCCAAAAACATTCAGTACTTC. Translated: CASSLTSGGLAKNIQYF.

The chain links TRBV19 to TRBJ2-7; 8 bases are a match to TRBD2. Germline trimming cut 5 bases from V and 2 bases from J; bases unmatched to any gene: 5. This CDR3 has 14 amino acids. Germline CDR1 LNHDA, CDR2 SQIVND (reference sequence). The chain's CDR3 is CASSRSSGTYEQYF. The DNA of the CDR3 is TGTGCCAGTAGTCGGAGTAGCGGGACCTACGAGCAGTACTTC.

This chain uses TRBV5-1 with TRBJ2-7, with 7 nucleotides matching TRBD1. CDR3 length: 16 amino acids. Germline-derived CDR1 and CDR2 are SGHRS and YFSETQ. V lost 3 bases and J lost 2; bases outside the gene matches: 11. The CDR3 spells CASSSYRGLNPYEQYF. DNA for the CDR3: TGCGCCAGCAGCTCCTACAGGGGCCTAAACCCCTACGAGCAGTACTTC. The full variable domain, its missing parts supplied by reference TRBV5-1 and TRBJ2-7, is KAGVTQTPRYLIKTRGQQVTLSCSPISGHRSVSWYQQTPGQGLQFLFEYFSETQRNKGNFPGRFSGRQFSNSRSEMNVSTLELGDSALYLCASSSYRGLNPYEQYFGPGTRLTVT.

In regard to this clone: A read error may account for a junction end that differs from germline. The chain uses TRBV7-2 and TRBJ1-4, with D unclear. The CDR3 is made up of 15 amino acids. Looked up from germline, CDR1 is SGHTA and CDR2 is FQGNSA. In DNA, the CDR3 is TGTGCCAGCAGCTTAATCCCAGCAACTAATGGAAAACTGTTTTTT. Its translation is CASSLIPATNGKLFF.

The V call is TRBV23-1, the J call TRBJ1-5, with 9 bases that match TRBD1. TRBV23-1 is labeled an ORF, and its function is uncertain. V dropped 0 bases and J dropped 2; count of bases not matched to a gene: 14. The CDR3 sequence is 20 residues long. CDR3 sequence: CASSQSRDRDKSDGNQPQHF. CDR3 nucleotides: TGCGCCAGCAGTCAATCCCGGGACAGGGATAAATCCGACGGCAATCAGCCCCAGCATTTT.

The J gene is TRBJ2-7, the V gene TRBV7-9; 10 bases line up with TRBD2. Per germline, CDR1 SEHNR and CDR2 FQNEAQ (reference sequence). This CDR3 is built from 16 residues. J gave up 4 bases and V 2 bases, and 8 bases lay outside the gene matches. CDR3 protein: CASSLSFSSGGYEQYF. CDR3 coding DNA: TGTGCCAGCAGCTTATCCTTCTCTAGCGGGGGTTACGAGCAGTACTTC.

The rearrangement links TRBV7-3 to TRBJ2-5; 9 positions agree with TRBD1. Gene TRBJ2-7 matches the end of the DNA better, so the J call may be wrong. Germline assignment: CDR1 SGHTA and CDR2 FQGTGA. This CDR3 is 13 amino acids long. CDR3 sequence (DNA): TGTGCCAGCAGTTCGGACAGGGGACACGAGCAGTACTTC. Protein product: CASSSDRGHEQYF.

J is TRBJ2-5 and V is TRBV7-2; D possibly corresponds to TRBD2 (6 bases). Germline V gene sequence: CDR1 SGHTA, CDR2 FQGNSA. Trimming took off 5 bases at V and 7 bases at J, with 17 bases between the two ends. The CDR3 loop spans 14 amino acids. The CDR3 protein is CASSRGLGVGTQYF. CDR3 sequence (DNA): TGTGCCAGCAGCCGGGGACTTGGGGTCGGGACCCAGTACTTC.

This clone came up a few times. The chain recombines TRBV9 with TRBJ1-5; D not certain. The germline V gene encodes CDR1 SGDLS and CDR2 YYNGEE. Trimming removed 2 bases from V and 8 bases from J, with 11 bases in between. The CDR3 is 13 amino acids. The CDR3 DNA is TGTGCCAGCAGCGTCCAACCAGCGGAGCCCCAGCATTTT. Translated, it gives CASSVQPAEPQHF.

This clone has a handful of counts. The chain employs TRBV27 and TRBJ1-4; TRBD1 is a possible D gene (6 bases). Germline V lookup: CDR1 MNHEY, CDR2 SMNVEV (reference sequence). V lost 5 bases and J 8 bases, leaving 12 bases between the germline ends. The CDR3 is 13 residues long. The CDR3 coding sequence is TGTGCCAGCAGTGTGAACAGGGACGAAAAACTGTTTTTT. Encoded protein: CASSVNRDEKLFF. Based on the CDR3 plus reference TRBV27 and TRBJ1-4, the full variable domain is EAQVTQNPRYLITVTGKKLTVTCSQNMNHEYMSWYRQDPGLGLRQIYYSMNVEVTDKGDVPEGYKVSRKEKRNFPLILESPSPNQTSLYFCASSVNRDEKLFFGSGTQLSVL.

This chain joins TRBV7-6 and TRBJ1-4; no clear D gene. CDR3 length: 14 amino acids. CDR1 is SGHVS, CDR2 FNYEAQ, per germline. The V and J ends lost 2 bases and 0 bases respectively, with 4 bases between them. This chain's CDR3 is CASSLQTTNEKLFF. CDR3 sequence (DNA): TGTGCCAGCAGCTTACAGACAACTAATGAAAAACTGTTTTTT.

The V call is TRBV27, the J call TRBJ1-1; 8 bases line up with TRBD1. The V gene end was trimmed by 5 bases and the J gene end by 4 bases; junction bases not matched to a gene: 6. This CDR3 region has 14 residues. Per the germline V gene, CDR1 is MNHEY and CDR2 is SMNVEV (reference sequence). The DNA of the CDR3 is TGTGCCAGCAGTCCAGGGGGCGGTGGCACTGAAGCTTTCTTT. Protein: CASSPGGGGTEAFF.

This chain links TRBV29-1 with TRBJ2-7; D perhaps matches TRBD1 (5 bases). The germline CDR1 and CDR2 sequences are SQVTM and ANQGSEA. The length of the CDR3 is 14 residues. V was pared by 3 bases and J by 6 bases, with 18 bases between. The CDR3 nucleotides read TGCAGCGTTGACTCGCAGGGTGGTACGCGCGAGCAGTACTTC. Translating gives CSVDSQGGTREQYF.

The V call is TRBV6-6, the J call TRBJ1-2; D gene ambiguous. The CDR3 sequence is 15 residues long. Trimming pared 6 bases from V and 0 bases from J, leaving 14 bases between. Germline CDR1 is MNHNY and CDR2 is SVGAGI (reference sequence). The CDR3 DNA reads TGTGCCAGCAGCCCTAGAACGGGGTCTAACTATGGCTACACCTTC. Its protein product is CASSPRTGSNYGYTF.

This chain joins TRBV11-2 and TRBJ1-5; 7 bases fit TRBD1. CDR3 length: 15 residues. CDR1 and CDR2 (germline): SGHAT, FQNNGV. V was clipped by 5 bases and J by 5 bases; unmatched bases: 9. The CDR3 protein is CASSPGQAGDQPQHF. CDR3 sequence (DNA): TGTGCCAGCAGCCCCGGACAGGCCGGGGATCAGCCCCAGCATTTT.

The chain combines TRBV2 with TRBJ2-1; 11 bases map to TRBD1. Germline CDR1 and CDR2: SNHLY and FYNNEI. V shed 7 bases, J shed 2 bases, and the junction held 4 bases outside the gene matches. This CDR3 comprises 15 residues. CDR3 region: CASTTGQGAYNEQFF. CDR3 bases: TGTGCCAGCACCACGGGACAGGGGGCCTACAATGAGCAGTTCTTC.

The chain couples TRBV27 to TRBJ2-6; 7 nucleotides line up with TRBD2. The CDR3 is 15 residues long. Trimming at V came to 2 bases and at J to 8 bases, leaving 6 bases not matched to a gene. Germline lookup yields CDR1 MNHEY and CDR2 SMNVEV (reference sequence). The CDR3 nucleotides are TGTGCCAGCAGTTTAGGGAGGGCAGACTCCAACGTCCTGACTTTC. It yields the protein CASSLGRADSNVLTF.

This chain uses TRBV30 with TRBJ1-2; 12 bases map to TRBD1. The CDR3 contains 14 residues. Germline V CDR1 and CDR2: GTSNPN, SVGIG (reference sequence). Germline trimming cut 1 base from V and 6 bases from J; bases unmatched to any gene: 3. The CDR3 DNA reads as TGTGCCTGGAGTGGGGGACAGGGGGCAAATGGCTACACCTTC. Translating gives CAWSGGQGANGYTF.